The 13 T cell receptor beta chains in this list originate from one sample, sequenced in a study of T cells after posttransplantation cyclophosphamide. Treatment was busulfan-fludarabine conditioning, a marrow graft, and cyclophosphamide on days +3 and +4. Data came from immunoSEQ multiplex PCR; TCRdb stores just in-frame clones and leaves some out. The sample includes 42,000 or so clones, about 92% seen only once; the top ten take less than 2.5%. The specimen comprised PBMCs, sampled around 63 days after allogeneic stem cell transplant with posttransplant cyclophosphamide. The receptors here all came from a male patient in his sixties or seventies who received an allogeneic stem cell transplant from a related donor and was CMV-positive. Some T cells may have originated in the graft donor.

This chain connects TRBV7-9 to TRBJ2-5; TRBD1 aligns across 9 bases. CDR1 SEHNR and CDR2 FQNEAQ come from the germline V gene (reference sequence). The CDR3 runs 16 residues. J lost 2 bases, V lost 5 bases, and 9 bases had no gene match. CDR3 sequence reads: CASSTSRQGGQETQYF. CDR3 coding DNA: TGTGCCAGCAGCACCAGCAGACAGGGGGGACAAGAGACCCAGTACTTC.

This clone was recorded a few times. V gene TRBV2 combines with J gene TRBJ1-4, with 8 bases aligning to TRBD1. In germline, CDR1 is SNHLY, CDR2 FYNNEI. J lost 5 bases, V lost 6 bases, and 5 bases had no gene match. The CDR3 has 14 amino acids. The CDR3 loop is CASRPGQANEKLFF. CDR3 DNA: TGTGCCAGCAGACCGGGACAGGCGAATGAAAAACTGTTTTTT.

This clone was found a few times. The chain uses TRBV6-6 and TRBJ1-4; 7 positions agree with TRBD1. The CDR3 length is 15 residues. V lost 6 bases to trimming and J lost 8 bases; unmatched junction nucleotides: 12. The V gene's germline CDR1 is MNHNY and CDR2 SVGAGI (reference sequence). The CDR3: CASSYTTGPREKLFF. The DNA for the CDR3 is TGTGCCAGCAGCTACACGACAGGGCCCAGAGAAAAACTGTTTTTT.

This rearrangement joins TRBV5-6 to TRBJ2-3; the D is unclear. This CDR3 is 14 amino acids long. Trimming pared 6 bases from V and 4 bases from J, leaving 15 bases between. The germline V gene has CDR1 SGHDT and CDR2 YYEEEE. CDR3 sequence: CASTRGTRADTQYF. The CDR3 bases are TGTGCCAGCACCCGAGGTACCCGCGCAGATACGCAGTATTTT.

The rearrangement links TRBV27 to TRBJ2-7, with TRBD1 identical over 9 bases. Germline V gene sequence: CDR1 MNHEY, CDR2 SMNVEV (reference sequence). V shed 3 bases and J 7 bases; nucleotides not matched to a gene: 7. The CDR3 consists of 14 residues. Written as DNA, the CDR3 is TGTGCCAGCAGTTTTTACCCGGACAGGGGAGAGCAGTACTTC. It is translated as CASSFYPDRGEQYF.

V and J are TRBV7-6 and TRBJ1-1; 8 nucleotides agree with TRBD1. The length of the CDR3 is 13 residues. With 4 bases clipped from V and 11 bases from J, the junction kept 9 bases outside the gene matches. Germline V gene data show CDR1 as SGHVS and CDR2 as FNYEAQ. CDR3 nucleotides: TGTGCCAGCAGCTCAGGTGGGACAGGCGGGGCTTTCTTT. Translation: CASSSGGTGGAFF.

The rearrangement uses TRBV5-1 and TRBJ1-6; possible D gene TRBD1, 6 bases. The CDR3 has 13 residues. Trimming took 4 bases from V and 11 from J, leaving 13 bases between them. Germline V gene lookup returns CDR1 SGHRS and CDR2 YFSETQ. CDR3 bases: TGCGCCAGCAGCAGGGACATCGAGGCACCCCTCCACTTT. It yields the protein CASSRDIEAPLHF.

The chain uses TRBV11-2 and TRBJ2-7, with TRBD1 identical over 10 bases. Unmatched junction bases numbered 8, after V lost 5 bases and J lost 4 bases. This CDR3 spans 15 amino acids. Germline CDR1 is SGHAT and CDR2 is FQNNGV. The CDR3 protein is CASSLRRTGGYEQYF. DNA for the CDR3: TGTGCCAGCAGCCTCCGACGGACAGGGGGTTACGAGCAGTACTTC.

This clone was recorded only once. The chain links TRBV19 to TRBJ1-6, with TRBD1 as a possible D gene (6 bases). Trimming took 6 bases from V and 11 from J, leaving 26 bases between them. This CDR3 is built from 17 residues. In germline, CDR1 is LNHDA, CDR2 SQIVND (reference sequence). The CDR3 DNA follows: TGTGCCAGTAGGGGCAGGAGCCGAGGTGGAGAGGGGGCACCCCTCCACTTT. This sequence encodes CASRGRSRGGEGAPLHF.

The chain is built from TRBV2 and TRBJ2-6; 7 nucleotides agree with TRBD1. V gave up 6 bases and J gave up 0 bases; unmatched junction bases: 8. The CDR3 loop spans 17 amino acids. The germline gives CDR1 SNHLY, CDR2 FYNNEI. The CDR3 DNA follows: TGTGCCAGCAGCGGACAGGCCCTCCGCTCTGGGGCCAACGTCCTGACTTTC. Translation: CASSGQALRSGANVLTF.

This sequence joins TRBV11-3 and TRBJ1-1; D unclear. Germline assignment: CDR1 SGHNT and CDR2 YENEEA. The V and J ends lost 2 bases and 1 base respectively, with 11 bases between them. CDR3 length: 15 amino acids. This CDR3 reads CASSLSGQANTEAFF. CDR3 DNA sequence: TGTGCCAGCAGCTTAAGTGGTCAGGCGAACACTGAAGCTTTCTTT.

The rearrangement joins TRBV9 to TRBJ2-5; TRBD2 might be the D (7 bases). Trimming removed 0 bases at V and 4 bases at J, with 10 bases between. The CDR3 is 14 residues long. CDR1 and CDR2 (germline): SGDLS, YYNGEE. The CDR3 DNA follows: TGTGCCAGCAGCGTAGGGGGGGGGCTAGAGACCCAGTACTTC. This encodes CASSVGGGLETQYF.

The gene calls are TRBV16 and TRBJ1-2; D gene unclear. Germline V gives CDR1 KGHSY, CDR2 FQNENV. This CDR3 spans 11 amino acids. The germline V and J ends were trimmed by 3 bases and 6 bases, with 5 bases remaining between them. The CDR3 reads CASSHIDGYTF. DNA for the CDR3: TGTGCCAGCAGCCATATCGATGGCTACACCTTC.